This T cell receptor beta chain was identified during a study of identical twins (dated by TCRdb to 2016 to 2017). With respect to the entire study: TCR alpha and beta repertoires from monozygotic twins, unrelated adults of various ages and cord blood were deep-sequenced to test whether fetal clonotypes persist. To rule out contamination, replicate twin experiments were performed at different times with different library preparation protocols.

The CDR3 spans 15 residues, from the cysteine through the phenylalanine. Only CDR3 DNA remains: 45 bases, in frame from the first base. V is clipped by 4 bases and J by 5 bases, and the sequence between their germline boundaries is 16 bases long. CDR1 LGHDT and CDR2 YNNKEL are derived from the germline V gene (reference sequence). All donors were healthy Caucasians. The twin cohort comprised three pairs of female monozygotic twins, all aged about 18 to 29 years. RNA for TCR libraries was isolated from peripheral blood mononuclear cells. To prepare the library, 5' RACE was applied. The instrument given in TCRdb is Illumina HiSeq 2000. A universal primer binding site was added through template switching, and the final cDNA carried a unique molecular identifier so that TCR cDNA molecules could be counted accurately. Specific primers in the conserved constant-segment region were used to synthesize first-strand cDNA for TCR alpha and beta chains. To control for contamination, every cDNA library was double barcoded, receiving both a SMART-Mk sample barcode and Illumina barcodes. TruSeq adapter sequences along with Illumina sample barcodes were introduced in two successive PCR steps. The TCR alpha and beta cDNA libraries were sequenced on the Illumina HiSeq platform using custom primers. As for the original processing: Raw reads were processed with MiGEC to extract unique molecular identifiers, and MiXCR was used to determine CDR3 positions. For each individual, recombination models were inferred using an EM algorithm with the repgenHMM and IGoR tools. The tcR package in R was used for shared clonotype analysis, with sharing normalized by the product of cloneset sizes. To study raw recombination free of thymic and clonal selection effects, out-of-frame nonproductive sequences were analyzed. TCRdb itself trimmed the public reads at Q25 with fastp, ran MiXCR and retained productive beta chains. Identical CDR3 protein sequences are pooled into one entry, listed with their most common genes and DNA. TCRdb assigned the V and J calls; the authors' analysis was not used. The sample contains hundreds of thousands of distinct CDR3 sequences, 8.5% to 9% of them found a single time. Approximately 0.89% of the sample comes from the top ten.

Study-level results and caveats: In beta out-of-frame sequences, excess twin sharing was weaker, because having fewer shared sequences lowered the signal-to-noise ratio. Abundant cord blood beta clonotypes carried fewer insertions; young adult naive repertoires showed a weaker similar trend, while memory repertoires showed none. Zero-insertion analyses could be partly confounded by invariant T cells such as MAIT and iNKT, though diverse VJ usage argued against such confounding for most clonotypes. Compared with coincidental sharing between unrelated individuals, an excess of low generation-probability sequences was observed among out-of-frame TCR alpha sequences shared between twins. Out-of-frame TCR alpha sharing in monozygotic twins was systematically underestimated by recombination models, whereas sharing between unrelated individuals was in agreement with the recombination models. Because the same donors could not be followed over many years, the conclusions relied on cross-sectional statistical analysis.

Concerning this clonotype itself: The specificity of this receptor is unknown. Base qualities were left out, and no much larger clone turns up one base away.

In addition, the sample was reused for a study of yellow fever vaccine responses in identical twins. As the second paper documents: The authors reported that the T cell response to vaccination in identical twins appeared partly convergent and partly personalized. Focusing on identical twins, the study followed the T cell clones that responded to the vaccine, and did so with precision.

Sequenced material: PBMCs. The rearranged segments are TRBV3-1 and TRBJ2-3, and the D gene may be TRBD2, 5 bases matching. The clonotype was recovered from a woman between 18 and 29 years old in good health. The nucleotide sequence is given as TGTGCCAGCAGCCCCAGGTCAAGGGCGGGAGATACGCAGTATTTT. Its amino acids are CASSPRSRAGDTQYF.